A selection of T cell receptor beta chains follows, all from one sample in a study of radiation and T cells in renal cell carcinoma. Only in-frame clones appear in the TCRdb table, and some are missing; sequencing was by immunoSEQ multiplex PCR. Altogether 110,000 to 150,000 clones are present, nearly 90% being singletons, with the ten largest covering approximately 12%. Sequenced here: blood, sampled from a patient whose treatment included radiotherapy and nephrectomy. These receptors originate from a woman in her fifties or sixties with renal cell carcinoma. Each CDR3 is given with its conserved first and last residue. D genes are given only for firm matches. The size field is filled for only some rows; it gives once, few, many or a size class.

clone size	V gene	J gene	D gene	CDR3 DNA	CDR3 protein
-	TRBV27	TRBJ2-5	TRBD1	TGTGCCAGCAGGACCTTCTTGGGGACAGGGGCAGGAGAGACCCAGTACTTC	CASRTFLGTGAGETQYF
-	TRBV19	TRBJ1-2	-	TGTGCCAGTAGTCCCCGACCCGGGGGCTACACCTTC	CASSPRPGGYTF
-	TRBV5-4	TRBJ1-6	-	TGTGCCAGCAGCTTGGCCTTGGGGACTGGTAATTCACCCCTCCACTTT	CASSLALGTGNSPLHF
-	TRBV29-1	TRBJ1-5	-	TGCAGCGTTGGGGGCTTTGATAATCAGCCCCAGCATTTT	CSVGGFDNQPQHF
-	TRBV19	TRBJ2-4	-	TGTGCCAGTAGTGCGACATCAGCCAAAAACATTCAGTACTTC	CASSATSAKNIQYF
-	TRBV6-1	TRBJ1-2	TRBD1	TGTGCCAGCAGTGAACTGGGGACAGGAAGCTATGGCTACACCTTC	CASSELGTGSYGYTF
-	TRBV5-1	TRBJ1-2	-	TGCGCCAGCAGCTTGGCGGCTAACTATGGCTACACCTTC	CASSLAANYGYTF
-	TRBV7-2	TRBJ1-4	-	TGTGCCAGCAGCTTAGTGGATGTAGCTAATGAAAAACTGTTTTTT	CASSLVDVANEKLFF
many	TRBV7-2	TRBJ2-7	TRBD2	TGTGCCAGCAGAAGGACTAGCGGGGGCTCCTACGAGCAGTACTTC	CASRRTSGGSYEQYF
-	TRBV7-2	TRBJ2-5	TRBD2	TGTGCCAGCAGCTTATGGGGTGCGGGGGACGAGACCCAGTACTTC	CASSLWGAGDETQYF
-	TRBV5-1	TRBJ2-3	-	TGCGCCAGCAGCTTTAATGATGTTACGCAGTATTTT	CASSFNDVTQYF
-	TRBV19	TRBJ1-2	-	TGTGCCAGTAGCGCACGAAGGGAATATGGCTACACCTTC	CASSARREYGYTF
-	TRBV19	TRBJ1-6	-	TGTGCCAGTAGTATGTCAGGGGCGTACTATAATTCACCCCTCCACTTT	CASSMSGAYYNSPLHF
-	TRBV21-1	TRBJ2-7	-	TGTGCCAGGTGGACGGCCCGAGGGTCCTACGAGCAGTACTTC	CARWTARGSYEQYF
-	TRBV7-9	TRBJ1-2	-	TGTGCCAGCAGCTTAGTCTACGGCTACACCTTC	CASSLVYGYTF
-	TRBV30	TRBJ1-5	-	TGTGCCTGGAGCCAGGGGTATAGCAATCAGCCCCAGCATTTT	CAWSQGYSNQPQHF
-	TRBV6-6	TRBJ1-2	-	TGTGCCAGCAGTTACCCGAACTTTGGAGGCTACACCTTC	CASSYPNFGGYTF
-	TRBV6-7	TRBJ2-7	-	TGTGCCAGCAGGACCGACGGGGGGCGGTTTGGCGACGAGCAGTACTTC	CASRTDGGRFGDEQYF
-	TRBV19	TRBJ1-5	TRBD1	TGTGCCAGTAGTATTTTGACAGGGGTTAATCAGCCCCAGCATTTT	CASSILTGVNQPQHF
-	TRBV7-9	TRBJ2-7	TRBD1	TGTGCCAGCAGCCCAATGGGGACAGGGGACTACGAGCAGTACTTC	CASSPMGTGDYEQYF
once	TRBV7-9	TRBJ1-2	-	TGTGCCAGCAGCTTACCAGGGACGCCGGGTGGCTACACCTTC	CASSLPGTPGGYTF
few	TRBV29-1	TRBJ1-1	TRBD1	TGCAGCGGACCGGGACAGGGGAACACTGAAGCTTTCTTT	CSGPGQGNTEAFF
-	TRBV7-6	TRBJ2-1	TRBD2	TGTGCCAGCAGCTTATCGGGACTAGCGGGGGCCGGGTACAATGAGCAGTTCTTC	CASSLSGLAGAGYNEQFF
-	TRBV18	TRBJ2-7	-	TGTGCCAGCTCACCGGGGGGACACCTATACGAGCAGTACTTC	CASSPGGHLYEQYF
-	TRBV19	TRBJ1-2	TRBD1	TGTGCCAGTAGCGCGACGGGGACAGCTTCCTATGGCTACACCTTC	CASSATGTASYGYTF